This passage covers 30 T cell receptor beta chains from one sample sequenced in a study of blood T cell repertoires in COVID-19 (dated by TCRdb to the early 2020s). Library preparation used the immunoSEQ multiplex PCR assay. In TCRdb, the immuneACCESS table is reduced to in-frame sequences with V and J assigned. These tables do not hold every clone; where another copy was compared, an unresolved V gene accounts for under half, and the others remain unexplained. This sample gives about 350,000 clones in total; 86% of them show up just once. Just over 7% of the sample lies in the top ten. Sequencing was carried out using peripheral blood. All receptors come from a woman aged 55-70 years with COVID-19, enrolled during active disease.

The chain couples TRBV2 to TRBJ2-2; the match to TRBD2 covers 8 bases. V gave up 9 bases and J gave up 3 bases; unmatched junction bases: 6. The V gene's germline CDR1 is SNHLY and CDR2 FYNNEI. The CDR3 runs to 14 residues. The DNA for the CDR3 is TGTGCCAGTGTTAGCGGGGAGGACACCGGGGAGCTGTTTTTT. The encoded protein is CASVSGEDTGELFF.

The chain links TRBV20-1 to TRBJ1-1; no firm D call. Germline-derived CDR1 and CDR2 are DFQATT and SNEGSKA (reference sequence). V was shortened by 6 bases and J by 2 bases, with 7 bases between the two germline ends. The CDR3 has 11 residues. The CDR3 bases are TGCAGTGCAAGATCAAACACTGAAGCTTTCTTT. This codes for CSARSNTEAFF.

V is TRBV25-1 and J is TRBJ2-3; D gene uncertain. CDR1 and CDR2 (germline): MGHDK, SYGVNS. This CDR3 comprises 13 residues. Trimming stripped 3 bases from V and 3 bases from J, with 7 bases between. In DNA form, the CDR3 reads TGTGCCAGCAGTGACACGGTAACAGATACGCAGTATTTT. Translation: CASSDTVTDTQYF.

The CDR3 sequence: CASSESEGDHSKAFF. The CDR3 DNA sequence: TGTGCCAGCAGTGAATCCGAGGGGGACCATTCTAAAGCTTTCTTT. The V call is TRBV25-1, the J call TRBJ1-1, with D possibly matching TRBD1 (6 bases). From germline, CDR1 is MGHDK and CDR2 SYGVNS. CDR3 size: 15 residues. Trimming cost V 1 base and J 9 bases, with 18 bases left between them.

This clone was found once. The gene calls are TRBV2 and TRBJ2-1, with 10 bases fitting TRBD2. V lost 2 bases and J lost 4; bases outside the gene matches: 2. Germline assignment: CDR1 SNHLY and CDR2 FYNNEI. The CDR3 contains 15 residues. The CDR3: CASSELAGAYNEQFF. The DNA of the CDR3 is TGTGCCAGCAGTGAACTAGCGGGGGCTTACAATGAGCAGTTCTTC.

This sequence joins TRBV9 and TRBJ2-7; 10 nucleotides match TRBD2. The germline V gene encodes CDR1 SGDLS and CDR2 YYNGEE. Losses at the gene ends were 5 bases for V and 0 bases for J; bases not matched to a gene: 5. This CDR3 spans 15 amino acids. The CDR3 DNA reads as TGTGCCAGCAGTAATAGCGGGGGGTTCTCCTACGAGCAGTACTTC. Translation: CASSNSGGFSYEQYF.

This clone was picked up one time. The V call is TRBV5-4, the J call TRBJ1-3; TRBD1 matches at 8 bases. This CDR3 region has 15 residues. From germline, CDR1 is SGHNT and CDR2 YYREEE (reference sequence). Trimming removed 0 bases from V and 2 bases from J; junction bases left unmatched: 1. In nucleotides, the CDR3 is TGTGCCAGCAGCTTGGACAGGGGGACTGGAAACACCATATATTTT. Translation gives CASSLDRGTGNTIYF.

The V call is TRBV18, the J call TRBJ2-7; D may be TRBD1 (5 bases). Germline V lookup: CDR1 KGHSH, CDR2 LQKENI. The V end lost 3 bases, the J end lost 4 bases, and 7 bases lay between the germline ends. CDR3 size: 12 residues. The chain's CDR3 is CASSPNRYEQYF. The DNA for the CDR3 is TGTGCCAGCTCACCTAACAGGTACGAGCAGTACTTC.

This sequence joins TRBV19 and TRBJ2-3; TRBD2 matches at 13 bases. Per germline, CDR1 LNHDA and CDR2 SQIVND (reference sequence). The CDR3 loop spans 16 amino acids. Trimming cost V 6 bases and J 1 base; bases outside gene matches: 4. This CDR3 reads CASSPGTSGGTDTQYF. The DNA for the CDR3 is TGTGCCAGTAGCCCCGGGACTAGCGGGGGCACAGATACGCAGTATTTT.

The chain combines TRBV7-9 with TRBJ1-1; tentatively, D is TRBD1 (6 bases). This CDR3 contains 17 residues. V was shortened by 0 bases and J by 2 bases, with 16 bases between the two germline ends. CDR1 and CDR2 (germline): SEHNR, FQNEAQ (reference sequence). The CDR3 DNA follows: TGTGCCAGCAGCTTAGCGAGGGGACACGGATTCAACACTGAAGCTTTCTTT. Its protein is CASSLARGHGFNTEAFF.

This chain connects TRBV5-1 to TRBJ1-1; 8 bases map to TRBD1. Germline CDR1 is SGHRS and CDR2 is YFSETQ. The CDR3 contains 13 residues. V gave up 5 bases and J gave up 4 bases; unmatched junction bases: 4. The CDR3 region is CASSWTGSTEAFF. The CDR3 nucleotides are TGCGCCAGCAGTTGGACAGGGAGCACTGAAGCTTTCTTT.

The CDR3 loop is CASSPGTREETQYF. The DNA of the CDR3 is TGTGCCAGCAGCCCCGGGACACGGGAAGAGACCCAGTACTTC. The gene calls are TRBV7-8 and TRBJ2-5, with a weak D call TRBD1 (6 bases). The CDR3 consists of 14 residues. Germline V gives CDR1 SGHVS, CDR2 FQNEAQ. With 5 bases removed from V and 3 bases from J, the gap between germline ends came to 13 bases.

The chain couples TRBV7-2 to TRBJ1-5; possibly TRBD1 for D (6 bases). Germline CDR1 and CDR2: SGHTA and FQGNSA. This CDR3 contains 15 residues. Trimming stripped 4 bases from V and 4 bases from J, with 14 bases between. The CDR3 spells CASSSDSGVNQPQHF. CDR3 sequence (DNA): TGTGCCAGCAGCTCGGACAGTGGGGTTAATCAGCCCCAGCATTTT.

This chain uses TRBV14 with TRBJ1-1, with unresolved D. Trimming left V 8 bases short and J 3 bases short, with 10 bases between. CDR3 length: 12 residues. Germline V gene data show CDR1 as SGHDN and CDR2 as FVKESK. The CDR3 loop is CASDDLYTEAFF. The DNA for the CDR3 is TGTGCCAGCGACGACTTATACACTGAAGCTTTCTTT.

This chain links TRBV4-3 with TRBJ2-5; weak D call: TRBD2 (6 bases). Germline-derived CDR1 and CDR2 are LGHNA and YSLEER. This CDR3 is built from 17 residues. V lost 0 bases and J 2 bases, leaving 16 bases between the germline ends. The CDR3 bases are TGCGCCAGCAGCCAAGATCGTACCGGGGGTCCGCAAGAGACCCAGTACTTC. Its translation is CASSQDRTGGPQETQYF.

J is TRBJ1-4 and V is TRBV4-1, with a tentative D call TRBD1 (5 bases). Between the trimmed V and J ends, which lost 10 bases and 4 bases, there was a span of 7 bases. There are 11 residues in the CDR3. Germline CDR1 MGHRA, CDR2 YSYEKL. Here the CDR3 DNA reads TGCGCCACCCAGGGTAATGAAAAACTGTTTTTT. Its protein product is CATQGNEKLFF.

The chain joins TRBV2 to TRBJ2-3, with TRBD2 matching 9 bases. Germline lookup yields CDR1 SNHLY and CDR2 FYNNEI. This CDR3 comprises 14 residues. J was trimmed by 2 bases and V by 5 bases; bases with no gene match: 2. CDR3 bases: TGTGCCAGCAGTCTAGCGGGGAACACAGATACGCAGTATTTT. This encodes CASSLAGNTDTQYF.

The rearrangement joins TRBV3-1 (or the pseudogene TRBV3-2) to TRBJ2-7; 8 positions match TRBD1. The CDR3 consists of 13 residues. Per germline, CDR1 LGHDT and CDR2 YNNKEL (reference sequence). Trimming at V came to 5 bases and at J to 3 bases, leaving 3 bases not matched to a gene. The CDR3 loop is CASSRTGGYEQYF. CDR3 bases: TGTGCCAGCAGCAGAACAGGGGGCTACGAGCAGTACTTC.

This clone turned up a few times. V gene TRBV2 combines with J gene TRBJ1-6; 7 bases match TRBD1. The CDR3 loop spans 13 amino acids. Trimming at V came to 4 bases and at J to 9 bases, leaving 3 bases not matched to a gene. From germline, CDR1 is SNHLY and CDR2 FYNNEI. The CDR3 DNA is TGTGCCAGCAGTGGACAGGGTGGTTCACCCCTCCACTTT. Translating gives CASSGQGGSPLHF.

In DNA, the CDR3 is TGTGCCAGTACCGGTCTTCCTAACTATGGCTACACCTTC. Residues: CASTGLPNYGYTF. The rearrangement uses TRBV19 and TRBJ1-2; no clear D. CDR1 LNHDA and CDR2 SQIVND come from the germline V gene (reference sequence). V gave up 7 bases and J gave up 0 bases, with 9 bases separating them. The CDR3 is 13 residues long.

In its sample, this clone was seen once. The genes are TRBV5-1 and TRBJ2-5; the match to TRBD1 covers 7 bases. The CDR3 is made up of 15 amino acids. J was trimmed by 2 bases and V by 3 bases; bases with no gene match: 7. Germline V lookup: CDR1 SGHRS, CDR2 YFSETQ. The DNA of the CDR3 is TGCGCCAGCAGCTCGACCGGGACAGAACAAGAGACCCAGTACTTC. As protein: CASSSTGTEQETQYF.

About this clone: Additional DNA sequences in this sample encode the identical CDR3. This chain joins TRBV18 and TRBJ2-7; D not resolved. V was pared by 2 bases and J by 3 bases, with 5 bases between. Germline CDR1 and CDR2: KGHSH and LQKENI. The CDR3 runs 12 residues. CDR3 region: CASSPSSYEQYF. In DNA form, the CDR3 reads TGTGCCAGCTCACCATCGAGCTACGAGCAGTACTTC.

The CDR3 region is CAISVTGDVAEAFF. CDR3 coding DNA: TGTGCCATCAGCGTAACAGGGGATGTCGCTGAAGCTTTCTTT. The rearrangement joins TRBV10-3 to TRBJ1-1; TRBD1 matches 7 bases. The trim removed 6 bases at V and 6 bases at J, leaving 10 bases unmatched. The CDR3 has 14 amino acids. The V gene's germline CDR1 is ENHRY and CDR2 SYGVKD.

The chain has TRBV7-2 and TRBJ2-1, with D perhaps TRBD2 (5 bases). The CDR3 runs to 15 residues. Deletions cut 3 bases from V and 3 bases from J, with 12 bases between. Looked up from germline, CDR1 is SGHTA and CDR2 is FQGNSA. CDR3 sequence (DNA): TGTGCCAGCAGCTTCCGGCGGGCCAACTACAATGAGCAGTTCTTC. Its translation: CASSFRRANYNEQFF. The full variable domain, rest sourced from reference TRBV7-2 and TRBJ2-1, is GAGVSQSPSNKVTEKGKDVELRCDPISGHTALYWYRQSLGQGLEFLIYFQGNSAPDKSGLPSDRFSAERTGGSVSTLTIQRTQQEDSAVYLCASSFRRANYNEQFFGPGTRLTVL.

V usage is TRBV30 and J usage is TRBJ2-3, with D possibly being TRBD1 (6 bases). V lost 2 bases, J lost 1 base, and 13 bases lay in between. The germline gives CDR1 GTSNPN, CDR2 SVGIG (reference sequence). The CDR3 covers 15 residues. CDR3 in amino acids: CAWSNTGIGTDTQYF. The DNA of the CDR3 is TGTGCCTGGAGTAACACAGGGATTGGCACAGATACGCAGTATTTT. The full variable domain, its missing parts supplied by reference TRBV30 and TRBJ2-3, is SQTIHQWPATLVQPVGSPLSLECTVEGTSNPNLYWYRQAAGRGLQLLFYSVGIGQISSEVPQNLSASRPQDRQFILSSKKLLLSDSGFYLCAWSNTGIGTDTQYFGPGTRLTVL.

This clone was seen a single time. The chain carries TRBV7-2 and TRBJ1-4; no reliable D call. The V end was cut by 4 bases, the J end by 2 bases, with 14 bases between. The CDR3 runs to 16 residues. Germline V gene lookup returns CDR1 SGHTA and CDR2 FQGNSA. In nucleotides, the CDR3 is TGTGCCAGCAGCTCAATCGGGGATCGGACTAATGAAAAACTGTTTTTT. Translated: CASSSIGDRTNEKLFF.

V usage is TRBV5-1 and J usage is TRBJ2-5; tentative D call: TRBD1 (6 bases). Germline assignment: CDR1 SGHRS and CDR2 YFSETQ. V lost 2 bases to trimming and J lost 2 bases, with 16 bases between them. CDR3 size: 16 residues. CDR3 protein: CASSFSPTGLQETQYF. The CDR3 DNA reads TGCGCCAGCAGCTTCTCCCCTACAGGGCTACAAGAGACCCAGTACTTC.

The chain is built from TRBV19 and TRBJ2-4; TRBD2 aligns across 12 bases. V shed 4 bases, J shed 6 bases, and the junction held 4 bases outside the gene matches. CDR1 LNHDA and CDR2 SQIVND come from the germline V gene (reference sequence). The CDR3 spans 15 residues. CDR3 amino acids: CASSTGLAGGNIQYF. CDR3 sequence (DNA): TGTGCCAGTAGTACGGGACTAGCGGGTGGAAACATTCAGTACTTC.

The chain links TRBV4-3 to TRBJ1-5; 7 nucleotides line up with TRBD1. Trimming removed 4 bases from V and 7 bases from J; junction bases left unmatched: 7. The CDR3 consists of 14 residues. The germline gives CDR1 LGHNA, CDR2 YSLEER. The CDR3 DNA sequence: TGCGCCAGCAGCCCCGACAGGGCGAGACAGCCCCAGCATTTT. Translating it yields CASSPDRARQPQHF.

CDR3 DNA sequence: TGTGCCGTGGGGCGTACGCAGTATTTT. This sequence encodes CAVGRTQYF. This chain connects TRBV6-6 to TRBJ2-3; a weak D match, TRBD1 (5 bases). CDR1 is MNHNY and CDR2 is SVGAGI in the germline V gene (reference sequence). The CDR3 covers 9 residues. V dropped 11 bases and J dropped 8 bases, with 8 bases sitting between them.